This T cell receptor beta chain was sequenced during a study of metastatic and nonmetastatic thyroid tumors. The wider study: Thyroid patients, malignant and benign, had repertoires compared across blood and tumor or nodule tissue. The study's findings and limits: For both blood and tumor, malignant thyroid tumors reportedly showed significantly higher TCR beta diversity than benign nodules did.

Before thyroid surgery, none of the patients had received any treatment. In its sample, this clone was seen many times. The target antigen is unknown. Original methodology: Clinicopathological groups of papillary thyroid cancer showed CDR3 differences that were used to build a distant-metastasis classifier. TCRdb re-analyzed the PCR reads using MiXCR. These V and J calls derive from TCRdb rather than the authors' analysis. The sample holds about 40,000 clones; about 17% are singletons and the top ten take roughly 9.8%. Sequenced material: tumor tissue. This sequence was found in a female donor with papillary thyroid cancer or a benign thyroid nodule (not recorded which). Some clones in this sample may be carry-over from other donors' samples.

The CDR3 is CAWSVGTGDSNQPQHF. DNA for the CDR3: TGTGCCTGGAGTGTCGGGACAGGGGACAGCAATCAGCCCCAGCATTTT. This chain connects TRBV30 to TRBJ1-5, with TRBD1 identical over 10 bases. This CDR3 contains 16 residues. Losses at the gene ends were 0 bases for V and 1 base for J; bases not matched to a gene: 3. Germline V gene sequence: CDR1 GTSNPN, CDR2 SVGIG (reference sequence).